The present entry profiles one T cell receptor beta chain with its context. This entry is derived from a study of technical replicates of blood from a handful of donors. The trim removed 5 bases at V and 0 bases at J, leaving 6 bases unmatched. Germline values: CDR1 MNHEY, CDR2 SVGAGI. The CDR3 runs to 15 residues. Sequenced by immunoSEQ multiplex PCR; TCRdb stores in-frame clones only, minus some. The sample consists of 75,000 to 90,000 clones, around nine tenths of them appearing once. The specimen sequenced was T cells isolated from PBMCs. The receptor was derived from a human donor in good health. The V and J genes are TRBV6-5 and TRBJ1-2; TRBD1 matches 7 bases. The CDR3 nucleotides are TGTGCCAGCAGTCAATCGACAGGGACTAACTATGGCTACACCTTC. Its translation is CASSQSTGTNYGYTF.